The sequence of this T cell receptor (beta chain) was determined in a study of T cells in Graves' hyperthyroidism and ophthalmopathy (dated by TCRdb to between 2018 and 2021). Background for the entire study: Peripheral blood was sampled at the time of initial diagnosis, prior to any treatment. An independent validation cohort of about 20 hyperthyroidism patients and roughly 16 patients who later progressed to ophthalmopathy tested prospective prediction of ophthalmopathy. After blood sampling, hyperthyroidism patients were treated with methimazole at a starting dose of 30 mg daily, and ophthalmopathy patients were treated with high-dose intravenous methylprednisolone. The roughly 91 discovery patients were randomly divided into training and test sets at a 7:3 ratio. A discovery cohort of about 96 patients, 43 with Graves' ophthalmopathy and roughly 59 with stable Graves' hyperthyroidism, was used to find distinguishing TCR V-J signatures. The paper describes TCR Vbeta CDR3 sequencing of about 140 peripheral blood samples, made up of 43 ophthalmopathy patients, around 78 hyperthyroidism patients and 17 progressor patients. In addition, the study compared T-cell repertoires in thyroid tissue and in blood from over 5 Graves' hyperthyroidism patients.

This clonotype was recorded many times. The target of this receptor is not known. One base away there is no much larger clone; base qualities are not given. Ophthalmopathy patients had moderately to severely active disease, with a Clinical Activity Score of 3 or more, a NOSPECS grade of 4 or more, and a disease duration of less than 3 months. The study excluded patients with uncontrolled infections, other autoimmune diseases, pregnancy or lactation. Clinical symptoms, serum thyroxine and TRAb, thyroid ultrasound, and orbital computed tomography formed the basis for the diagnoses. Ficoll-Paque density gradient centrifugation was used to isolate PBMCs from approximately 11 ml of fresh peripheral blood. Total RNA was extracted using Trizol reagent, and RNA quality was assessed on an Agilent 2100 Bioanalyzer. Study-level results and caveats: No statistical method was used to set the sample size in advance, and investigators knew the group allocation. Blood samples also contained most of the expanded thyroid clonotypes (frequency above 0.001), which suggests that blood repertoires may reflect thyroid immune responses. In validation, the model predicted progression to ophthalmopathy with approximately 71% sensitivity and 72% to 85% specificity, a median of about 6.7 months before onset. A model built on a 13 V-J signature distinguished ophthalmopathy from stable hyperthyroidism, reaching approximately 89% sensitivity and about 81% specificity in cross-validation and 80%/75% in testing.

TCR beta CDR3 regions were amplified from RNA transcripts. The TCR CDR3 was subjected to a first round of RT-PCR using the HTBI primer set and the Qiagen OneStep RT-PCR kit. Libraries were constructed in a second round of multiplex PCR, after which size selection and purification were performed. Sequencing of the libraries was done on an Illumina HiSeq2000 using paired-end 100 bp reads. Per the source publication's procedure: SOAPnuke was used to process the raw data, with reads discarded if the reads contained adapters or uncalled bases, had a mean Phred below 15, or lacked an exact constant-primer or identifier match. High-quality paired reads were merged with COPE v1.2.5, and unique nucleotide sequences were defined as clonotypes. MiTCR v1.1 was used to align the clonotypes against IMGT TRBV, TRBD and TRBJ reference segments. Analysis was restricted to V-J combinations with a frequency above 0.0001, which covered roughly 99% of repertoires. The TCS score was defined as F50 (clonal expansion) divided by E x V (chaos), with BLOSUM62-based TCRdist calculated between CDR3 peptides within each V-J. Welch's t-statistics and random forest reduced around 510 V-J features to 10 to 15, which were used in a naive Bayes classifier (R e1071). In-frame beta chains were kept once TCRdb had trimmed the public reads at Q25 with fastp and called clones with MiXCR. Under each unique CDR3 protein, matching rows form one entry showing the most common genes and DNA. Here the V and J calls rest on TCRdb's processing, not on the authors' analysis. Recorded for this sample are roughly 640,000 distinct CDR3 sequences; roughly 15% of them occurred a single time. Around 3.5% of the sample is in the top ten clones.

The origin of this receptor is a woman aged 40 to 50 with Graves' ophthalmopathy. Sequencing was performed on blood.

The sequenced DNA: TGTGCCAGCAGTTTCGGTACAGTTATGAACACTGAAGCTTTCTTT. Its product reads: CASSFGTVMNTEAFF. The rearrangement joined TRBV28 to TRBJ1-1; the D gene cannot be resolved reliably. CDR1 and CDR2 were assigned from the germline V gene as MDHEN and SYDVKM. The CDR3, cysteine through phenylalanine, is 15 amino acids long. Left in the record is the CDR3 DNA by itself, 45 bases read in frame from the first base. Trimming at the junction amounts to 3 bases on V and 0 bases on J, and the germline ends lie 11 bases apart.